The entry that follows covers one TCR beta chain sequence. Its antigen is currently not known. It has no much larger one-base neighbor in the sample; base qualities were not kept. The data stem from a study of cytomegalovirus exposure and HLA in healthy donors (dated by TCRdb to 2015 to 2018). About the investigation overall: According to a later analysis, one platform produced both the approximately 110 validation repertoires and the 720 or so repertoires of the first cohort. Along with the roughly 670-subject first cohort, a separate validation cohort of some 130 different subjects was used. High-throughput TCR immunosequencing, statistical association of individual TCRs with disease status, and machine learning were combined to predict cytomegalovirus infection status. The study aimed to test whether signatures of past pathogen exposure could be identified by cataloging public T cell receptors.

Library prep was done by the immunoSEQ multiplex PCR assay. In the paper's pipeline: A statistical classification framework was built for diagnosing cytomegalovirus status from the catalog of TCR beta chain sequences. TCRdb limited this immuneACCESS table to in-frame rearrangements with V and J called. A share of clones is missing; checked studies link under half to unresolved V genes, and the rest is unexplained. That table furnishes V, J and clone size, whereas the DNA furnished D and trimming. This sample lists approximately 300,000 clones; just over 85% were detected once. 0.84% of the sample comes from the top ten. Separate from the roughly 650-subject first cohort, the validation cohort of 95 to 150 subjects was the group to which the donors belonged. The paper's findings and limits, for the study overall: All 130 or so repertoires were used to score co-occurrence in the validation cohort in a later analysis, because that analysis had no HLA typing for the cohort. Across donors, most TCR sequences were observed very rarely, whereas some public TCRs were present in many individuals. The study listed 170 or so TCR beta chains as associated with cytomegalovirus. Subsequent analysis determined that TCRs grouped into clusters in the first cohort also showed a tendency toward co-occurrence across the 120 validation repertoires, and 85% to 95% of cluster scores exceeded 0. In vitro tests confirmed that a few of the cytomegalovirus-associated TCR beta chains recognize cytomegalovirus antigens. In both the original and validation cohorts, the classifier was reported to diagnose cytomegalovirus status with high specificity and sensitivity. The authors suggested that the approach could potentially be extended to other disease states and immunological phenotypes.

This TCR was sampled from a woman aged 18-35 years in good health and CMV-seronegative. Sequencing input: PBMCs.

The DNA sequence reads TGTGCCAGCAGCTTAGTTGGGCCTAGCCAGCAGTACTTC. Its translation reads: CASSLVGPSQQYF. Here the chain combines TRBV7-9 and TRBJ2-7, with TRBD2 perhaps the D gene, on 5 matching bases. Cut back by 1 base and 8 bases, the V and J ends lie 12 bases apart. CDR1 and CDR2 (SEHNR, FQNEAQ) derive from the germline V gene (reference sequence). The cysteine opens and the phenylalanine closes a CDR3 of 13 amino acids. The kept DNA is CDR3 alone, 39 bases in frame from the first base.